The present T cell receptor (beta chain) was sequenced within a study of vaccination and CD4 T cells after COVID-19. Regarding treatment: approximately nine-day PBMC culture with coronavirus spike peptide pools or control peptides (ViraFEST assay). Scientists ran DNA taken from cultured CD4+ T cells through the Oncomine TCR Beta short-read assay for sequencing. MiXCR, run by TCRdb on the PCR reads, gives a single entry per CDR3 protein. Of 10,000 to 15,000 distinct CDR3 sequences listed, roughly 46% are singletons. About this clonotype: The antigen is undetermined.

The clonotype comes from a human donor who had recovered from COVID-19. This sample comprised CD4+ T cells from blood, cultured in vitro, obtained before SARS-CoV-2 vaccination.

CDR3 in amino acids: CASSPKTAISYGYTF. The CDR3 DNA follows: TGTGCCAGCTCACCGAAGACAGCTATCTCCTATGGCTACACCTTC. The chain is built from TRBV18 and TRBJ1-2; possible D gene TRBD1, 5 bases. The CDR3 loop spans 15 amino acids. V was trimmed by 3 bases and J by 4 bases, leaving 15 bases between them. Germline V lookup: CDR1 KGHSH, CDR2 LQKENI.